This T cell receptor (beta chain) was documented in a study of cytomegalovirus exposure and HLA in healthy donors. Study as a whole: About 85 million unique TCRs from HLA-typed donors were held in an early release of data. The study, taken as a whole, reports: Analyses of presence and absence presupposed an approximately uniform sequencing depth across donors. Many donors shared some public TCRs, even though most TCR sequences were rare.

When sampled, the donors appeared nominally healthy, though they likely had unrecorded immune exposures. The CDR3 is made up of 17 amino acids. J lost 3 bases, V lost 4 bases, and 13 bases had no gene match. The germline V gene has CDR1 LGHNA and CDR2 YNFKEQ. Vbeta (60) and Jbeta (13) primers were used in the PCR. The protocol was immunoSEQ multiplex PCR, while the TCRdb copy is restricted to in-frame clones and leaves out a portion. The sample consists of about 77,000 clones, under 80% of them appearing once. With respect to this clone: Antigen unknown.

Sequences were obtained from PBMCs. The rearrangement joins TRBV4-2 to TRBJ1-1; 8 bases fit TRBD1. This TCR came from a man in his forties in good health and CMV-seronegative. CDR3 protein: CASSPDRGMMSDTEAFF. The DNA for the CDR3 is TGTGCCAGCAGCCCTGACAGGGGAATGATGAGCGACACTGAAGCTTTCTTT.